This TCR beta chain was sequenced in a study of blood T cell repertoires in COVID-19. This table comes from immunoSEQ multiplex PCR, and its TCRdb copy is limited to in-frame clones, with some not included. The repertoire includes roughly 140,000 clones, roughly 86% of them detected once, and over 1.5% sits in the top ten. The V gene's germline CDR1 is SGHRS and CDR2 YFSETQ. The CDR3 is 15 amino acids. Trimming removed 4 bases from V and 4 bases from J; junction bases left unmatched: 4. The chain combines TRBV5-1 with TRBJ2-1; the match to TRBD2 covers 11 bases. This sequence originates from a man aged 65 to 79 with acute or convalescent COVID-19. Sequences were obtained from peripheral blood. CDR3 bases: TGCGCCAGCAGCATTGCTAGCGGGGGGTACAATGAGCAGTTCTTC. It translates to CASSIASGGYNEQFF.